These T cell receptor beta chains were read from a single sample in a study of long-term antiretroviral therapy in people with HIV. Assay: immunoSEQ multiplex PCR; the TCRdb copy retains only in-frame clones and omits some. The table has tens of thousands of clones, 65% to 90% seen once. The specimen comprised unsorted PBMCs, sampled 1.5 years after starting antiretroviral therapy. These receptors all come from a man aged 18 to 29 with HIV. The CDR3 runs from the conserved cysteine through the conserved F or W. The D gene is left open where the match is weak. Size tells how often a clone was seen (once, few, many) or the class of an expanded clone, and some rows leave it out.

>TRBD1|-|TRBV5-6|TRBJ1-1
CASSPRTGQPNTEAFF
TGTGCCAGCAGCCCAAGGACGGGACAGCCGAACACTGAAGCTTTCTTT
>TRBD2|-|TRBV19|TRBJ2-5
CASSSPRGEGQETQYF
TGTGCCAGTAGTAGCCCCCGCGGGGAGGGGCAAGAGACCCAGTACTTC
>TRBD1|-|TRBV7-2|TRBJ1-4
CASSKDRGNEKLFF
TGTGCCAGCAGCAAGGACAGGGGAAACGAAAAACTGTTTTTT
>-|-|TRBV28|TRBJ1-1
CASTPRGGTTEAFF
TGTGCCAGCACTCCCCGGGGGGGCACCACTGAAGCTTTCTTT
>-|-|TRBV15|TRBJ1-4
CATSRVRQSGKLFF
TGTGCCACCAGCAGAGTGAGGCAGTCGGGAAAACTGTTTTTT
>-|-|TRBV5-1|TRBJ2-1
CASSTDYYNEQFF
TGCGCCAGCAGCACAGATTATTACAATGAGCAGTTCTTC
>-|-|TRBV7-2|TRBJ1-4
CASSSSGQFRREKLFF
TGTGCCAGCAGCTCCTCCGGACAGTTCCGGAGAGAAAAACTGTTTTTT
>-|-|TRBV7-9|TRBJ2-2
CASTSDLTIYTGELFF
TGTGCCAGCACCTCTGACTTGACAATCTACACCGGGGAGCTGTTTTTT
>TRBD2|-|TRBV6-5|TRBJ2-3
CASSWTSGIPDTQYF
TGTGCCAGCAGTTGGACTAGCGGGATTCCAGATACGCAGTATTTT
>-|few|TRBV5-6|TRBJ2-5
CASSLGRQAQETQYF
TGTGCCAGCAGCTTGGGACGACAGGCTCAAGAGACCCAGTACTTC
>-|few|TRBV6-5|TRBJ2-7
CASTSRGGYEQYF
TGTGCCAGCACCTCTCGGGGCGGCTACGAGCAGTACTTC
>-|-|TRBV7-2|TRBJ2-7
CASSPRKGSGQYF
TGTGCCAGCAGCCCCCGCAAGGGGAGTGGGCAGTACTTC
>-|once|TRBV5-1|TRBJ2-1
CASSSPLPYNEQFF
TGCGCCAGCAGCTCGCCCCTTCCCTACAATGAGCAGTTCTTC
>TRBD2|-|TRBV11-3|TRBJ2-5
CASSLTTRSGRYQETQYF
TGTGCCAGCAGCCTGACCACTCGGAGCGGGAGGTACCAAGAGACCCAGTACTTC
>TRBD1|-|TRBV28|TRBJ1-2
CASSLTGVLGGYTF
TGTGCCAGCAGTCTGACAGGGGTATTGGGTGGCTACACCTTC
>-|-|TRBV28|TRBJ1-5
CASSLRADQPQHF
TGTGCCAGCAGTTTAAGGGCGGATCAGCCCCAGCATTTT
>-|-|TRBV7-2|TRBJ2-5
CASSLGAGQETQYF
TGTGCCAGCAGCTTAGGGGCAGGCCAAGAGACCCAGTACTTC